A selection of T cell receptor beta chains follows, all from one sample in a study of shared clonotypes between healthy human individuals. Assay: immunoSEQ multiplex PCR; the TCRdb copy retains only in-frame clones and omits some. The table lists 2 million to 2.5 million clones, roughly 94% of them singletons. The specimen sequenced was naive CD8+ T cells sorted from blood. Every receptor here comes from a man between 18 and 29 years old in good health. Each CDR3 is given with its conserved first and last residue. The D gene is left open where the match is weak. The listing skips clone size in some rows; elsewhere it reads once, few, many or a size class.

cdr3_length | j_call | d_call | clone_size | v_call | cdr3_aa | cdr3_nt
16 | TRBJ2-2 | TRBD2 | NA | TRBV27 | CASIPSTSGKTGELFF | TGTGCCAGCATCCCTTCGACTAGCGGGAAAACCGGGGAGCTGTTTTTT
11 | TRBJ2-7 | NA | NA | TRBV7-9 | CASSPGGEQYF | TGTGCCAGCAGTCCCGGGGGCGAGCAGTACTTC
16 | TRBJ2-6 | TRBD2 | NA | TRBV6-5 | CASSYPGGPGANVLTF | TGTGCCAGCAGTTACCCGGGAGGTCCTGGGGCCAACGTCCTGACTTTC
17 | TRBJ2-7 | NA | NA | TRBV4-1 | CASSIQAAGGGTYEQYF | TGCGCCAGCAGCATCCAGGCGGCCGGAGGTGGAACCTACGAGCAGTACTTC
15 | TRBJ2-3 | NA | NA | TRBV27 | CASSTLGTNTDTQYF | TGTGCCAGCAGCACACTCGGGACAAACACAGATACGCAGTATTTT
10 | TRBJ2-7 | NA | NA | TRBV30 | CAWSAGTLIF | TGTGCCTGGAGTGCCGGGACTCTGATCTTC
15 | TRBJ2-1 | TRBD2 | NA | TRBV11-2 | CASSLVAGGDNEQFF | TGTGCCAGCAGCTTAGTAGCGGGGGGTGACAATGAGCAGTTCTTC
12 | TRBJ2-1 | NA | NA | TRBV7-2 | CASSLGVYEQFF | TGTGCCAGCAGCTTAGGTGTGTATGAGCAGTTCTTC
14 | TRBJ2-7 | TRBD1 | NA | TRBV28 | CASSLRDRDHEQYF | TGTGCCAGCAGCCTCCGGGACAGGGACCACGAGCAGTACTTC
17 | TRBJ2-3 | TRBD1 | NA | TRBV7-8 | CASSLPGTGLLGDTQYF | TGTGCCAGCAGCTTACCCGGGACAGGGCTACTCGGGGATACGCAGTATTTT
16 | TRBJ2-2 | NA | NA | TRBV7-9 | CASSLIVQPGSGELFF | TGTGCCAGCAGCTTAATTGTTCAGCCCGGGTCCGGGGAGCTGTTTTTT
16 | TRBJ2-2 | NA | NA | TRBV13 | CASRPRVSGNTGELFF | TGTGCCAGCAGACCCCGGGTTAGCGGGAACACCGGGGAGCTGTTTTTT
15 | TRBJ1-5 | NA | NA | TRBV4-3 | CASSQDRGWNQPQHF | TGCGCCAGCAGCCAAGACAGGGGTTGGAATCAGCCCCAGCATTTT
16 | TRBJ2-5 | TRBD1 | NA | TRBV11-2 | CASSLAGQGRRETQYF | TGTGCCAGCAGCTTAGCAGGACAGGGGCGGAGGGAGACCCAGTACTTC
14 | TRBJ2-1 | NA | NA | TRBV19 | CASSIPMAANEQFF | TGTGCCAGTAGTATCCCAATGGCGGCCAATGAGCAGTTCTTC
15 | TRBJ2-1 | NA | NA | TRBV19 | CASSIDPGSYNEQFF | TGTGCCAGTAGTATAGACCCAGGGTCCTACAATGAGCAGTTCTTC
14 | TRBJ2-7 | TRBD1 | NA | TRBV5-8 | CASSQGQGLAEQYF | TGTGCCAGCAGCCAGGGACAGGGGCTAGCCGAGCAGTACTTC
11 | TRBJ1-1 | NA | few | TRBV28 | CASRGRTEAFF | TGTGCCAGCAGGGGGCGCACTGAAGCTTTCTTT
14 | TRBJ2-4 | NA | NA | TRBV7-6 | CASSPDGGQNIQYF | TGTGCCAGCAGCCCAGATGGGGGGCAAAACATTCAGTACTTC